This TCR beta chain was identified during a study of cytomegalovirus exposure and HLA in healthy donors. Trimming pared 0 bases from V and 8 bases from J, leaving 11 bases between. CDR1 MGHRA and CDR2 YSYEKL come from the germline V gene. The CDR3 extends over 14 amino acids. This clone was observed once. The assay was immunoSEQ multiplex PCR, and TCRdb's table has in-frame clones only and misses some. The table has 350,000 or so clones, 70% to 90% seen once; the top ten hold more than 0.8%. This TCR derives from a woman younger than 30 in good health and CMV-seronegative. The genes are TRBV4-1 and TRBJ2-1, with D perhaps TRBD2 (6 bases). Input material: PBMCs. CDR3 sequence: CASSQDWRGDEQFF. CDR3 in DNA: TGCGCCAGCAGCCAAGATTGGCGGGGCGATGAGCAGTTCTTC.